Each of the 27 T cell receptor beta chains below was sequenced from the same sample in a study of cytomegalovirus exposure and HLA in healthy donors. The PCR used 60 Vbeta and 13 Jbeta primers. Using immunoSEQ multiplex PCR, the repertoire was profiled, and TCRdb retains in-frame clones only, with some absent. The table shows some 150,000 clones, with roughly 80% occurring only once. Material for sequencing was PBMCs. These TCRs come from a male donor in good health and CMV-seronegative.

The genes are TRBV5-6 and TRBJ2-5; 8 nucleotides line up with TRBD1. After removal of 1 base from V and 5 bases from J, the junction contained 10 bases not matched to a gene. Germline V gives CDR1 SGHDT, CDR2 YYEEEE. The length of the CDR3 is 16 residues. DNA of the CDR3: TGTGCCAGCAGCTTGACGAGGCAGGGGGCGGGGGAGACCCAGTACTTC. Translating it yields CASSLTRQGAGETQYF.

This clone has just one count. The V gene is TRBV5-4, the J gene TRBJ2-1, with 8 bases that match TRBD2. The trim removed 2 bases at V and 3 bases at J, leaving 7 bases unmatched. This CDR3 has 16 amino acids. CDR1 is SGHNT and CDR2 is YYREEE in the germline V gene (reference sequence). CDR3 coding DNA: TGTGCCAGCAGCTTCTCGAGAAGCGGGGGCTACAATGAGCAGTTCTTC. It yields the protein CASSFSRSGGYNEQFF.

The chain recombines TRBV29-1 with TRBJ2-3; D ambiguous. The CDR3 is made up of 14 amino acids. Looked up from germline, CDR1 is SQVTM and CDR2 is ANQGSEA. V was clipped by 7 bases and J by 0 bases, with 14 bases between them. The CDR3 nucleotides are TGCAGCGCGCGGCCGGGTTCTAGCACAGATACGCAGTATTTT. It is translated as CSARPGSSTDTQYF.

The genes are TRBV29-1 and TRBJ2-5; 15 positions match TRBD2. Germline CDR1 and CDR2: SQVTM and ANQGSEA. The ends lost 4 bases at V and 5 bases at J; junction bases unmatched: 8. CDR3 length: 16 amino acids. The CDR3: CSVVQWTSGRGETQYF. In DNA, the CDR3 is TGCAGCGTTGTGCAATGGACTAGCGGGAGGGGGGAGACCCAGTACTTC.

This sequence joins TRBV4-1 and TRBJ2-2; D unclear. The V gene's germline CDR1 is MGHRA and CDR2 YSYEKL. Trimming took off 0 bases at V and 0 bases at J, with 11 bases between the two ends. This CDR3 is built from 17 residues. CDR3 in DNA: TGCGCCAGCAGCCAAGACGACTGGAGTTCGAACACCGGGGAGCTGTTTTTT. Amino acids: CASSQDDWSSNTGELFF.

This chain uses TRBV27 with TRBJ2-5; a possible D gene is TRBD2 (5 bases). In germline, CDR1 is MNHEY, CDR2 SMNVEV (reference sequence). Trimming pared 4 bases from V and 0 bases from J, leaving 18 bases between. This CDR3 contains 17 residues. CDR3 amino acids: CASSSPRISADQETQYF. DNA for the CDR3: TGTGCCAGCAGTTCGCCCCGAATATCAGCGGACCAAGAGACCCAGTACTTC.

V gene TRBV7-9 combines with J gene TRBJ1-2; D possibly corresponds to TRBD1 (5 bases). Trimming removed 4 bases at V and 6 bases at J, with 12 bases between. CDR3 length: 13 residues. In germline, CDR1 is SEHNR, CDR2 FQNEAQ (reference sequence). For the CDR3, the DNA is TGTGCCAGCAGCTCAGCGGAGGGGCATGGCTACACCTTC. Translation: CASSSAEGHGYTF.

This chain connects TRBV7-6 to TRBJ2-2, with a tentative D call TRBD1 (8 bases). CDR3 size: 14 residues. Trimming left V 6 bases short and J 4 bases short, with 12 bases between. In germline, CDR1 is SGHVS, CDR2 FNYEAQ. The CDR3 here is CASRQGGLTGELFF. For the CDR3, the DNA is TGTGCCAGCAGACAGGGGGGGCTCACCGGGGAGCTGTTTTTT.

This clone was seen a few times. The chain employs TRBV12-5 and TRBJ2-1; 7 bases line up with TRBD2. This CDR3 is built from 17 residues. The germline gives CDR1 LGHNT, CDR2 FRNRAP. J gave up 4 bases and V 0 bases, and 9 bases lay outside the gene matches. CDR3 residues: CASGLVTSDQGYNEQFF. The CDR3 bases are TGTGCTAGTGGTTTGGTAACTAGCGACCAGGGATACAATGAGCAGTTCTTC. The full variable domain, with the rest looked up from reference TRBV12-5 and TRBJ2-1, is DARVTQTPRHKVTEMGQEVTMRCQPILGHNTVFWYRQTMMQGLELLAYFRNRAPLDDSGMPKDRFSAEMPDATLATLKIQPSEPRDSAVYFCASGLVTSDQGYNEQFFGPGTRLTVL.

The rearrangement uses TRBV4-2 and TRBJ1-5, with D maybe TRBD1 (5 bases). This CDR3 is built from 17 residues. Trimming stripped 0 bases from V and 2 bases from J, with 14 bases between. CDR1 and CDR2 (germline): LGHNA, YNFKEQ. The CDR3 DNA reads as TGTGCCAGCAGCCAAGATGGGGAAGGGGCCGGCAATCAGCCCCAGCATTTT. Amino acids: CASSQDGEGAGNQPQHF.

CDR3 DNA sequence: TGCAGCGTTGTAGGAGGGACGGACGGCTACACCTTC. Its translation is CSVVGGTDGYTF. This chain joins TRBV29-1 and TRBJ1-2, with D possibly TRBD1 on 5 matching bases. Germline-derived CDR1 and CDR2 are SQVTM and ANQGSEA. This CDR3 is built from 12 residues. With 4 bases removed from V and 8 bases from J, the gap between germline ends came to 14 bases.

The gene calls are TRBV29-1 and TRBJ1-1; 7 nucleotides align to TRBD1. The junction had 15 bases not matched to a gene; V was cut back by 2 bases and J by 6 bases. This CDR3 is built from 16 residues. CDR1 SQVTM and CDR2 ANQGSEA come from the germline V gene. Here the CDR3 DNA reads TGCAGCGTTGAACTACGGACAGGTTCGGGTAGGGCTGAAGCTTTCTTT. Its translation: CSVELRTGSGRAEAFF.

This chain uses TRBV28 with TRBJ1-2; 7 bases map to TRBD1. The germline CDR1 and CDR2 sequences are MDHEN and SYDVKM. Trimming removed 7 bases from V and 8 bases from J; junction bases left unmatched: 7. This CDR3 region has 12 residues. Here the CDR3 reads CASKGRGDGYTF. The CDR3, as DNA: TGTGCCAGCAAGGGCAGGGGGGACGGCTACACCTTC.

The J gene is TRBJ1-1, the V gene TRBV5-1; 10 bases are a match to TRBD1. The CDR3 has 15 residues. Germline V gene data show CDR1 as SGHRS and CDR2 as YFSETQ. J lost 7 bases, V lost 4 bases, and 10 bases had no gene match. The CDR3 coding sequence is TGCGCCAGCAGCCCCGGGACAGGGGATAACGGTGAAGCTTTCTTT. This sequence encodes CASSPGTGDNGEAFF.

The V gene is TRBV10-3, the J gene TRBJ2-7, with D perhaps TRBD1 (5 bases). This CDR3 is 12 amino acids long. Germline V gene lookup returns CDR1 ENHRY and CDR2 SYGVKD. Trimming removed 5 bases at V and 3 bases at J, with 8 bases between. The CDR3 protein is CAISLDSYEQYF. In DNA, the CDR3 is TGTGCCATCAGTCTTGACAGCTACGAGCAGTACTTC.

The CDR3 nucleotides read TGTGCCAGCAGCGTGTCTCACGGGGGGAACACCGGGGAGCTGTTTTTT. Its translation: CASSVSHGGNTGELFF. V gene TRBV9 combines with J gene TRBJ2-2; maybe TRBD2 (6 bases). V was clipped by 2 bases and J by 1 base, with 12 bases between them. The CDR3 contains 16 residues. Germline assignment: CDR1 SGDLS and CDR2 YYNGEE.

The chain carries TRBV7-6 and TRBJ2-3; D gene ambiguous. CDR3 length: 16 amino acids. Deletions cut 1 base from V and 0 bases from J, with 11 bases between. CDR1 and CDR2 (germline): SGHVS, FNYEAQ. DNA of the CDR3: TGTGCCAGCAGCTTAGGGGTTAGCAGAAGCACAGATACGCAGTATTTT. Translated, it gives CASSLGVSRSTDTQYF.

Written as DNA, the CDR3 is TGTGCCAGCAGCTTAATCGCCGGGACAGGGGTCTCCGAGCAGTACTTC. It is translated as CASSLIAGTGVSEQYF. V usage is TRBV7-8 and J usage is TRBJ2-7, with 10 bases that match TRBD1. Losses at the gene ends were 2 bases for V and 6 bases for J; bases not matched to a gene: 10. Per the germline V gene, CDR1 is SGHVS and CDR2 is FQNEAQ. This CDR3 is built from 16 residues.

The CDR3 nucleotides read TGTGCCAGCAGCTCTAGGGGGGACAGGAGCACAGATACGCAGTATTTT. It codes for CASSSRGDRSTDTQYF. The chain links TRBV9 to TRBJ2-3; 8 bases line up with TRBD1. Per germline, CDR1 SGDLS and CDR2 YYNGEE. V lost 4 bases to trimming and J lost 0 bases; unmatched junction nucleotides: 7. The CDR3 is 16 residues long.

The rearrangement joins TRBV2 to TRBJ2-7; 7 bases fit TRBD2. Losses at the gene ends were 4 bases for V and 6 bases for J; bases not matched to a gene: 6. CDR1 SNHLY and CDR2 FYNNEI come from the germline V gene. There are 13 residues in the CDR3. CDR3 region: CASSGREGLEQYF. The DNA for the CDR3 is TGTGCCAGCAGTGGGAGGGAGGGCCTCGAGCAGTACTTC.

This clone was seen more than once but under ten times. The chain employs TRBV29-1 and TRBJ1-1, with TRBD1 matching 11 bases. Unmatched junction bases numbered 4, after V lost 6 bases and J lost 4 bases. The CDR3 has 13 amino acids. In germline, CDR1 is SQVTM, CDR2 ANQGSEA. As DNA, the CDR3 is TGCAGCGTGGCTGGGACAGGGGGCACTGAAGCTTTCTTT. It codes for CSVAGTGGTEAFF.

The V and J genes are TRBV11-2 and TRBJ2-3, with 10 bases aligning to TRBD2. The ends lost 5 bases at V and 4 bases at J; junction bases unmatched: 6. CDR3 length: 15 amino acids. CDR1 and CDR2 (germline): SGHAT, FQNNGV. This CDR3 reads CASSLSGRRSDTQYF. In DNA form, the CDR3 reads TGTGCCAGCAGCCTTAGCGGGAGGAGGTCAGATACGCAGTATTTT.

The chain has TRBV19 and TRBJ1-6; the D is unclear. Looked up from germline, CDR1 is LNHDA and CDR2 is SQIVND (reference sequence). V was shortened by 2 bases and J by 8 bases, with 7 bases between the two germline ends. The CDR3 consists of 13 residues. CDR3 sequence (DNA): TGTGCCAGTAGTATATTTCAGGATTCACCCCTCCACTTT. Translated, it gives CASSIFQDSPLHF.

This clone showed up just a few times. Other DNA sequences of this sample code for an identical CDR3. The chain couples TRBV30 to TRBJ1-1; TRBD1 is a possible D gene (6 bases). V lost 3 bases and J lost 0, with 8 bases in between. The CDR3 has 13 amino acids. Germline CDR1 reads GTSNPN; CDR2 reads SVGIG (reference sequence). The CDR3 region has the DNA TGTGCCTGGAGAGGACAGTTGAACACTGAAGCTTTCTTT. The encoded protein is CAWRGQLNTEAFF.

This sequence joins TRBV6-1 and TRBJ2-2; no firm D call. Between the trimmed V and J ends, which lost 4 bases and 4 bases, there was a span of 10 bases. This CDR3 region has 14 residues. Per germline, CDR1 MNHNS and CDR2 SASEGT. The CDR3 bases are TGTGCCAGCAGTGCCATGGTAGCCACCGGGGAGCTGTTTTTT. It yields the protein CASSAMVATGELFF.

The CDR3 reads CASSPGTALNEKLFF. The CDR3 nucleotides read TGTGCCAGCAGTCCCGGGACAGCGCTTAATGAAAAACTGTTTTTT. J is TRBJ1-4 and V is TRBV28; 7 bases fit TRBD1. This CDR3 region has 15 residues. V was clipped by 5 bases and J by 4 bases; unmatched bases: 7. The germline CDR1 and CDR2 sequences are MDHEN and SYDVKM.

This chain joins TRBV29-1 and TRBJ1-1; possibly TRBD1 for D (5 bases). Trimming removed 4 bases at V and 1 base at J, with 10 bases between. This CDR3 comprises 13 residues. CDR1 and CDR2 from the germline V gene are SQVTM and ANQGSEA. The CDR3: CSVVAGPNTEAFF. The CDR3 DNA is TGCAGCGTTGTAGCGGGGCCGAACACTGAAGCTTTCTTT.